A selection of T cell receptor beta chains follows, all from one sample in a study of T-cell memory formation after mild COVID-19. One entry per CDR3 protein, called by TCRdb with MiXCR from the 5' RACE reads. The table records roughly 600,000 distinct CDR3 sequences, about a sixth of them present only once. The source material was PBMCs or a T cell subset sorted from them (not recorded which). The receptors here all came from an adult woman who had mild COVID-19 (a few samples of this study predate the infection). Cell type and time point are not known. The CDR3 runs from the conserved cysteine through the conserved F or W. Fields, in order: CDR3 protein, CDR3 length, J gene, V gene.

CDR3: CASRPTGTKNNEQFF; length: 15; J: TRBJ2-1; V: TRBV11-2
CDR3: CASSYAQGRGELFF; length: 14; J: TRBJ2-2; V: TRBV6-2/TRBV6-3
CDR3: CASSVATAGTYNEQFF; length: 16; J: TRBJ2-1; V: TRBV9
CDR3: CASRKRDPTRNEQFF; length: 15; J: TRBJ2-1; V: TRBV7-9
CDR3: CASSSDRGSVGEKLFF; length: 16; J: TRBJ1-4; V: TRBV12-3/TRBV12-4
CDR3: CASSLDGLGPLSTDTQYF; length: 18; J: TRBJ2-3; V: TRBV11-2
CDR3: CASSTTGSNEQYF; length: 13; J: TRBJ2-7; V: TRBV19
CDR3: CSASRGIGGYTF; length: 12; J: TRBJ1-2; V: TRBV29-1
CDR3: CASKRTNYGYTF; length: 12; J: TRBJ1-2; V: TRBV2
CDR3: CASRELGQGSYEQYF; length: 15; J: TRBJ2-7; V: TRBV6-5
CDR3: CSVDVGGPTEAFF; length: 13; J: TRBJ1-1; V: TRBV29-1
CDR3: CASRVAGEWDEQFF; length: 14; J: TRBJ2-1; V: TRBV6-5
CDR3: CASSLARGNTGELFF; length: 15; J: TRBJ2-2; V: TRBV11-2
CDR3: CASSLREGRSPLHF; length: 14; J: TRBJ1-6; V: TRBV4-3
CDR3: CASSFGVTEAFF; length: 12; J: TRBJ1-1; V: TRBV11-2
CDR3: CAISEPGLAGGKETQYF; length: 17; J: TRBJ2-5; V: TRBV10-3
CDR3: CASSSLMGGTMNTEAFF; length: 17; J: TRBJ1-1; V: TRBV4-1
CDR3: CASSPGQGYSGANVLTF; length: 17; J: TRBJ2-6; V: TRBV5-1
CDR3: CASSLGPGEYYEQYF; length: 15; J: TRBJ2-7; V: TRBV12-3/TRBV12-4
CDR3: CASRDGQGNTGELFF; length: 15; J: TRBJ2-2; V: TRBV9
CDR3: CASSFTGANTGELFF; length: 15; J: TRBJ2-2; V: TRBV12-3/TRBV12-4
CDR3: CASSLGDGESTDTQYF; length: 16; J: TRBJ2-3; V: TRBV5-1
CDR3: CSARVRWNEQFF; length: 12; J: TRBJ2-1; V: TRBV20-1
CDR3: CSARAPRASGNTDTQYF; length: 17; J: TRBJ2-3; V: TRBV20-1
CDR3: CATGQGDNSPLHF; length: 13; J: TRBJ1-6; V: TRBV5-1
CDR3: CASSRRQGDYYEQYF; length: 15; J: TRBJ2-7; V: TRBV18
CDR3: CASSQHALARSSYEQYF; length: 17; J: TRBJ2-7; V: TRBV4-3
CDR3: CASSPGLAHYNEQFF; length: 15; J: TRBJ2-1; V: TRBV6-5
CDR3: CASSVGQALGETQYF; length: 15; J: TRBJ2-5; V: TRBV9
CDR3: CASSPPGTASYEQYF; length: 15; J: TRBJ2-7; V: TRBV18
CDR3: CASSLGTGGAETQYF; length: 15; J: TRBJ2-5; V: TRBV3-1
CDR3: CASSLTRDSYEQYF; length: 14; J: TRBJ2-7; V: TRBV5-1
CDR3: CASSLGLRTGGNSPLHF; length: 17; J: TRBJ1-6; V: TRBV6-5